This paragraph covers one T cell receptor beta chain sequence. Which antigen it targets is not known. No much larger clone exists at a distance of one base, and base qualities are not known. The data derive from a study of blood T cells in healthy people across ages (dated by TCRdb to 2013 to 2016). About the full investigation: Template switching captured roughly one uniquely barcoded TCR beta cDNA molecule per two T cells in model experiments. To track age-related changes in TCR beta repertoire diversity, the study relied on deep sequencing normalized with unique cDNA molecular identifiers. Four age groups were formed from the donors: young (average approximately 15 years), middle-aged (approximately 40), aged (around 68) and long-lived (about 80). To avoid experimental bias, donors of different ages were spread randomly across the sequencing lanes. Two additional independent replicas of 1 million unique cDNA reads from the same blood draw were analyzed for two donors (one aged 18 to 29 and one aged 80 or older). Findings and caveats that apply to the study as a whole: As age increased, observed TCR beta diversity per million T cells dropped in a roughly linear way, and a significant reduction was already evident by age 40. A strong correlation was found between observed TCR beta diversity and the percentage of naive T cells measured by flow cytometry. The long-lived group showed more naive CD4+ T cells, fewer expanded clones and increased TCR diversity than the aged group, suggesting age selection. Conclusive comparison of naive and antigen-experienced compartments was prevented by the profiling of bulk unsorted PBMCs. Because donor CMV infection status was unknown, age-related changes in expanded clonotypes were potentially confounded. Estimates of total diversity from one million sequenced T cells were regarded as lower bounds and underestimates.

Library method: 5' RACE. For sequencing, an Illumina HiSeq 2500 was employed. A second PCR of about 6 to 11 cycles was performed with a sample-barcoded 5' primer and a J-beta primer mix. A unique molecular identifier was introduced onto each TCR beta cDNA molecule by a template-switch 5' adaptor carrying 12 random nucleotides. At least 2.5 million CDR3-containing paired-end reads were obtained from each sample. First-strand cDNA synthesis was performed from all RNA using the Mint cDNA synthesis kit, with priming by a TRBC-specific oligonucleotide. All cDNA was treated with uracil-DNA glycosylase and then went through a first 18-cycle PCR with the universal primers M1SS and BC2_uni_R. The source study handled its data this way. For normalization, 1 million high-quality reads were randomly selected from each sample, with every read carrying a distinct molecular identifier. Reads with shared molecular identifiers were discarded instead of being binned into consensus sequences. MiTCR, run with a Q25 quality threshold and the strictest error-elimination algorithm, handled CDR3 identification, clonotype clustering and error correction. Lower-bound total TCR beta diversity was estimated with a nonparametric unseen species model using Euler transformation. TCRdb trimmed public reads at Q25 via fastp, called clones via MiXCR and kept in-frame beta chains. Rows with a matching CDR3 protein are joined into one entry that keeps the most common DNA and genes. TCRdb's processing, not the authors', yielded these V and J calls. A total of 1.5 million to 2 million distinct CDR3 sequences appear in this sample, roughly 49% of them only once. The top ten constitute about 2.1% of the sample.

CDR1 and CDR2 are read off the germline V gene as SGHTA and FQGNSA. The CDR3 numbers 14 residues from cysteine through phenylalanine. Of the read, only the CDR3 DNA is kept; its 42 bases are in frame from base 1. The germline V and J ends show losses of 4 bases and 5 bases respectively, and no gene match explains 7 bases of the junction. Systemically healthy Caucasian individuals from Russia, 39 in total and aged about 6 to 90 years, were included as donors. Ten milliliters of peripheral blood were drawn from each donor into EDTA-treated Vacutainer tubes. PBMCs were isolated by Ficoll-Paque density-gradient centrifugation, with at least 6 million obtained per sample. Trizol reagent was used to extract total RNA from PBMCs, with at least 5.5 micrograms per sample. Naive CD45RAhigh/CD27high T cell percentages were measured by flow cytometry on a PBMC aliquot from every donor.

The sample consisted of blood. The TCR sequence derives from a woman in her thirties or forties in good health. The chain links TRBV7-2 with TRBJ2-5; the central 7 bases match TRBD2. The CDR3 loop reads CASSSGTILETQYF. The nucleotide sequence reads as follows: TGTGCCAGCAGCTCCGGGACTATTCTCGAGACCCAGTACTTC.